The following is a T cell receptor beta chain sequence with its context. Antigen: not known. CDR1 is MNHEY and CDR2 is SMNVEV in the germline V gene (reference sequence). This CDR3 comprises 17 residues. J gave up 6 bases and V 5 bases, and 13 bases lay outside the gene matches. Clones were sequenced by immunoSEQ multiplex PCR, and TCRdb holds only the in-frame ones, with some missing. The top ten hold more than 1.4% of the sample, which has over 75,000 clones, 86% seen once. The data belong to a study of graft-versus-host responses after intestinal transplantation. Looking at the study overall: Multivisceral, liver-intestinal, or isolated intestinal transplants were received by the recipients.

Study conclusions and caveats: Detection of GvH clones occurred in recipient marrow, and some had their first appearance in ileum or blood. Levels of circulating GvH clones at their peak were associated with early post-transplant HvG declines. In patients with graft-donor T cell macrochimerism, allograft graft-versus-host to host-versus-graft clonal ratios were high.

Sequencing was performed on PBMCs, taken 255 days after intestinal transplant. The V gene is TRBV27, the J gene TRBJ1-2; 12 nucleotides match TRBD1. The source is a human patient who received an intestinal transplant, so some T cells may come from the graft donor. This chain's CDR3 is CASSPYGTGGSVDGYTF. In nucleotides, the CDR3 is TGTGCCAGCAGTCCATACGGGACAGGGGGCTCGGTGGATGGCTACACCTTC.